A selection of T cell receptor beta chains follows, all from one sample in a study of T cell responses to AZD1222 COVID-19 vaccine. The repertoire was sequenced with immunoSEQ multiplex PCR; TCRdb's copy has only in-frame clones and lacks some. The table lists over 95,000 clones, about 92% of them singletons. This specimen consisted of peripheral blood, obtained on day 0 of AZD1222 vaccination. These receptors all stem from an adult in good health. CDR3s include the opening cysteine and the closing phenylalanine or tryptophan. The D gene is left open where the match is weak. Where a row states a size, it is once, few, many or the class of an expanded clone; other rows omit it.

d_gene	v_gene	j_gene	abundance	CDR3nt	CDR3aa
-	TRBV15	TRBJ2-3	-	TGTGCCACCAGCAGTCCCCTGGGGGGTGATACGCAGTATTTT	CATSSPLGGDTQYF
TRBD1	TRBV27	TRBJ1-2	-	TGTGCCAGCAGTTTGGAGGGGGCGCGAGGCTACACCTTC	CASSLEGARGYTF
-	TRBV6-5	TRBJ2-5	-	TGTGCCAGCAGTTACTCGATGGGTAGCAAAGAGACCCAGTACTTC	CASSYSMGSKETQYF
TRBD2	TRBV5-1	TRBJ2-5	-	TGCGCCAGCAGCCCATCGGGGGGGCGAGAGACCCAGTACTTC	CASSPSGGRETQYF
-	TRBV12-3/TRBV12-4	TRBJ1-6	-	TGTGCCAGCAGTCGCGGACTTAATTCACCCCTCCACTTT	CASSRGLNSPLHF
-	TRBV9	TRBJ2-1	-	TGTGCCAGCAGCGTGCCTCGGGTGTCCTACAATGAGCAGTTCTTC	CASSVPRVSYNEQFF
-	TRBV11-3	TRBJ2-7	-	TGTGCCAGCAGCCGGGGAGCTGCTGGGGAGCAGTACTTC	CASSRGAAGEQYF
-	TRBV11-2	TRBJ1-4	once	TGTGCCAGCAGCTTAGGGGGGGTTGAAAAACTGTTTTTT	CASSLGGVEKLFF
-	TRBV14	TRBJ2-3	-	TGTGCCAGCAGCCAACTAAGCACAGATACGCAGTATTTT	CASSQLSTDTQYF
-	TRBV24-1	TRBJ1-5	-	TGTGCCACCATCTCACAGGGTTTGCCCGATTTTGATAATCAGCCCCAGCATTTT	CATISQGLPDFDNQPQHF
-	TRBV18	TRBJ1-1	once	TGTGCCAGCTCACCACCGATGTCAGGGGAAAACACTGAAGCTTTCTTT	CASSPPMSGENTEAFF
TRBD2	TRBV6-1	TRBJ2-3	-	TGTGCCAGCAGTGAAGGGAGCGGGGGGGCAGATACGCAGTATTTT	CASSEGSGGADTQYF
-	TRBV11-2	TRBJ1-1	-	TGTGCCAGCAGCTTAGCTTCAGCTACAATGAACACTGAAGCTTTCTTT	CASSLASATMNTEAFF
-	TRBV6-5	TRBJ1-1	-	TGTGCCAGCAGGCGGGCTATGAACACTGAAGCTTTCTTT	CASRRAMNTEAFF
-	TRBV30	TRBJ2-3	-	TGTGCCTGGTTACCTGGATATACGCAGTATTTT	CAWLPGYTQYF
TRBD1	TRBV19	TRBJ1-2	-	TGTGCCAGTAGTATCTCCGGGACAGGCATCTATGGCTACACCTTC	CASSISGTGIYGYTF
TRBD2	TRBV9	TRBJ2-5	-	TGTGCCAGCAGCGTAGGGACTAGCGGGGGGCAAGAGACCCAGTACTTC	CASSVGTSGGQETQYF
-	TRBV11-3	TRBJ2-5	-	TGTGCCAGCAGCCTCGACTCCCCACCCGGAGAGACCCAGTACTTC	CASSLDSPPGETQYF
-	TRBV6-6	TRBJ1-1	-	TGTGCCAGCAGTCAGAATACAGGGTACACTGAAGCTTTCTTT	CASSQNTGYTEAFF
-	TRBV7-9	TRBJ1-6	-	TGTGCCAGCAGCTTAGTTTTGGGGATATCACCCCTCCACTTT	CASSLVLGISPLHF
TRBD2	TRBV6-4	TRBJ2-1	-	TGTGCCAGCAGTAGACTAGCGGGACCCAATGAGCAGTTCTTC	CASSRLAGPNEQFF
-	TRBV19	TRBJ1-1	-	TGTGCCAGTAGTCCAGCAGGGGCCCCGGGCACTGAAGCTTTCTTT	CASSPAGAPGTEAFF
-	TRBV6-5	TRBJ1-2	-	TGTGCCAGCAGGACCAACAGGGAGGGGGAGGGTGGCTACACCTTC	CASRTNREGEGGYTF
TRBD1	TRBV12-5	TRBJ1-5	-	TGTGCTAGTGGGCCGGGACAGTTTAGCAATCAGCCCCAGCATTTT	CASGPGQFSNQPQHF
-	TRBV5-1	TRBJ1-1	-	TGCGCCAGCAGCCCGGGGGACCGGGAGAACACTGAAGCTTTCTTT	CASSPGDRENTEAFF
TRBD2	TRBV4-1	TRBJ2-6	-	TGCGCCAGCAGCCAACAATCGTCGGGGGGGCCCGGGGCCAACGTCCTGACTTTC	CASSQQSSGGPGANVLTF
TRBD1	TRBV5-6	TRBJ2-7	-	TGTGCCAGCAGCAAGGAGTGGCGGGACAGGAATCGATACGAGCAGTACTTC	CASSKEWRDRNRYEQYF
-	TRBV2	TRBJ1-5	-	TGTGCCAGCGCACTGGCGGGGGGCAATCAGCCCCAGCATTTT	CASALAGGNQPQHF
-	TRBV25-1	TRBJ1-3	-	TGTGCCAGCAGCGCCAGTTCTGGAAACACCATATATTTT	CASSASSGNTIYF
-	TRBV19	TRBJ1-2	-	TGTGCCAGTGTCGGCAGGGCGGCTGGCTACACCTTC	CASVGRAAGYTF